The 2 T cell receptor beta chains reported below all come from one sample, sequenced in a study of radiation and T cells in renal cell carcinoma. Clones were read by immunoSEQ multiplex PCR, and TCRdb kept only the in-frame ones, dropping some. Found here are 100,000 to 150,000 clones, around 81% of them singletons; the top ten hold roughly 6.2%. The time point is: blood 2 weeks post-SBRT. The treatment denotes: 15 Gy SBRT to primary tumor, nephrectomy 4 weeks later. The starting material was blood, obtained from a patient whose treatment included radiotherapy and nephrectomy. Receptors were obtained from a man over 45 with renal cell carcinoma.

This chain connects TRBV2 to TRBJ1-2; the match to TRBD1 covers 9 bases. Per germline, CDR1 SNHLY and CDR2 FYNNEI. CDR3 length equals 16 residues. J lost 2 bases, V lost 6 bases, and 10 bases had no gene match. CDR3 nucleotide sequence: TGTGCCAGCAGAGGAACCACAGGGGGCTTGAACTATGGCTACACCTTC. Translated: CASRGTTGGLNYGYTF. Full variable domain (rest looked up from reference TRBV2 and TRBJ1-2): EPEVTQTPSHQVTQMGQEVILRCVPISNHLYFYWYRQILGQKVEFLVSFYNNEISEKSEIFDDQFSVERPDGSNFTLKIRSTKLEDSAMYFCASRGTTGGLNYGYTFGSGTRLTVV.

This sequence joins TRBV30 and TRBJ1-2; no reliable D call. Germline CDR1 reads GTSNPN; CDR2 reads SVGIG (reference sequence). The CDR3 is made up of 13 amino acids. V lost 0 bases, J lost 4 bases, and 9 bases lay in between. CDR3 in DNA: TGTGCCTGGAGTGTATGGGGTACCTATGGCTACACCTTC. This codes for CAWSVWGTYGYTF.